This TCR beta chain was sequenced during a study of monozygotic twins with inflammatory bowel disease. The CDR3 totals 15 residues. After re-calling the 5' RACE reads, TCRdb lists one entry per CDR3 protein, DNA absent. The sample holds roughly 330,000 distinct CDR3 sequences. The J gene is TRBJ2-2, the V gene TRBV12-3 or TRBV12-4; TCRdb calls TRBD1, which cannot be checked without DNA. Sequenced input: blood. This TCR was sampled from a human donor with ulcerative colitis or Crohn's disease, or a healthy co-twin of an affected twin (not recorded which). The CDR3 region is CASSSQRGAGGELFF.